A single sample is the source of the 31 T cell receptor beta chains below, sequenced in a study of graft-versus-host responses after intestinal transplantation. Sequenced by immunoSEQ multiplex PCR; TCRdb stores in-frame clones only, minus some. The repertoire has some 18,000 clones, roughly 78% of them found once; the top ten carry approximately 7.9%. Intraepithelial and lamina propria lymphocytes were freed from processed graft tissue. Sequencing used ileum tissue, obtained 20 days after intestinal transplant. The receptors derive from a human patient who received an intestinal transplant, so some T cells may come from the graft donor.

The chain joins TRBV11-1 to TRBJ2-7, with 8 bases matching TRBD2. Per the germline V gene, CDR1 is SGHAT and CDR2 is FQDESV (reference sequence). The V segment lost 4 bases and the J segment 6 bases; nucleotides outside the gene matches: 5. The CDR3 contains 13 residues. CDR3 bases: TGTGCCAGCAGCTCGGGACTAGTCAGCGAGCAGTACTTC. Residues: CASSSGLVSEQYF. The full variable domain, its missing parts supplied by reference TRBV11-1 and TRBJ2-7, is EAEVAQSPRYKITEKSQAVAFWCDPISGHATLYWYRQILGQGPELLVQFQDESVVDDSQLPKDRFSAERLKGVDSTLKIQPAELGDSAMYLCASSSGLVSEQYFGPGTRLTVT.

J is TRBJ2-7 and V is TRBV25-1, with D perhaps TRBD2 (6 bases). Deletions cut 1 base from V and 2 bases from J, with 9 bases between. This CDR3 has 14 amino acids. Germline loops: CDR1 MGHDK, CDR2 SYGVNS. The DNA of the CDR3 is TGTGCCAGCAGTGAATGGGGGGACCCCTACGAGCAGTACTTC. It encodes CASSEWGDPYEQYF.

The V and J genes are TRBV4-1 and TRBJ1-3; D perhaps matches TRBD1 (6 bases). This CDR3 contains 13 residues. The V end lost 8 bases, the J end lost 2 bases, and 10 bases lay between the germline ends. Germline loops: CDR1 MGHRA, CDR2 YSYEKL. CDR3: CASSRQAGNTIYF. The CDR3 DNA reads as TGCGCCAGCTCCAGACAGGCTGGAAACACCATATATTTT.

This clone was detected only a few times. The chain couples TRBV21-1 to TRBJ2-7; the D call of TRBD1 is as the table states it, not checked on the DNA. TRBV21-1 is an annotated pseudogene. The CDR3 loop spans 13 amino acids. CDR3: CASSRQGCHEQYF. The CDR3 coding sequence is TGTGCCAGCAGCAGACAGGGGTGCCACGAGCAGTACTTC.

The CDR3 loop is CATSRDLNGELFF. CDR3 nucleotides: TGTGCCACCAGCAGAGATTTAAACGGGGAGCTGTTTTTT. The V call is TRBV15, the J call TRBJ2-2; D is undetermined. V dropped 0 bases and J dropped 7 bases, with 6 bases sitting between them. Germline CDR1 is LNHNV and CDR2 is YYDKDF (reference sequence). The CDR3 consists of 13 residues.

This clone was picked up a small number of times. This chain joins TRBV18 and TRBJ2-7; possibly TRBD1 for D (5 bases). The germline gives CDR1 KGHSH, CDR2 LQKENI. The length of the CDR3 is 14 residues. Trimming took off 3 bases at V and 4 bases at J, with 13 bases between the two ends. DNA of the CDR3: TGTGCCAGCTCACCGGTCAGTAACAGGTACGAGCAGTACTTC. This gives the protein CASSPVSNRYEQYF.

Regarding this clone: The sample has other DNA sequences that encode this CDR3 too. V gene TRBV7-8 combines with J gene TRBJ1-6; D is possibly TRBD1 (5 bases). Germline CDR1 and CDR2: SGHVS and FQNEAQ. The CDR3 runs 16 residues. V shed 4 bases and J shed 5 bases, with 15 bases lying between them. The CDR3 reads CASSSRWQGDNSPLHF. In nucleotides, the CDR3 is TGTGCCAGCAGCTCTAGATGGCAGGGTGATAATTCACCCCTCCACTTT.

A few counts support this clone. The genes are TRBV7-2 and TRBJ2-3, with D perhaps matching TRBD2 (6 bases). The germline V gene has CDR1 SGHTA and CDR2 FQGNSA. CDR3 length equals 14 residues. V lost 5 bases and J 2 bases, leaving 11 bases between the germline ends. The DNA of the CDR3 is TGTGCCAGCAGCCGGGACTTGAACACAGATACGCAGTATTTT. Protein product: CASSRDLNTDTQYF.

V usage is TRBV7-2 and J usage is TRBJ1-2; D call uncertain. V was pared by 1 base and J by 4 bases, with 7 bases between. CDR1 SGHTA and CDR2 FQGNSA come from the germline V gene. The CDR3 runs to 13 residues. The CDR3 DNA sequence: TGTGCCAGCAGCTTAGTCGCGTCCTATGGCTACACCTTC. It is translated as CASSLVASYGYTF.

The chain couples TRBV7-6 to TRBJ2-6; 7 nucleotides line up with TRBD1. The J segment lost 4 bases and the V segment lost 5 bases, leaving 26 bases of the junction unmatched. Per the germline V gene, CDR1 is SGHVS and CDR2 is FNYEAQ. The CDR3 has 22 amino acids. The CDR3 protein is CASSRFGPTGVSRTLGANVLTF. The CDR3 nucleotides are TGTGCCAGCAGCCGGTTTGGCCCAACAGGGGTGTCTAGGACTCTGGGGGCCAACGTCCTGACTTTC.

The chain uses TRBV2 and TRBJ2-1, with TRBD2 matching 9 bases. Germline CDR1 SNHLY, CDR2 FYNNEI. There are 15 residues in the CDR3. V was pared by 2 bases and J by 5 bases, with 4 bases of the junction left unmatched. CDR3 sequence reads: CASSEPSGTDNEQFF. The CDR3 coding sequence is TGTGCCAGCAGTGAACCTAGCGGGACTGACAATGAGCAGTTCTTC.

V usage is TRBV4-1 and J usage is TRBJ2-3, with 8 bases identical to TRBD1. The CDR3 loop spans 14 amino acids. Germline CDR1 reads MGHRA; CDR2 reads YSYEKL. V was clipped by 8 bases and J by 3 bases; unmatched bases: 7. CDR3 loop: CASATGVLTDTQYF. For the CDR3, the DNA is TGCGCCAGCGCGACAGGGGTTTTGACAGATACGCAGTATTTT.

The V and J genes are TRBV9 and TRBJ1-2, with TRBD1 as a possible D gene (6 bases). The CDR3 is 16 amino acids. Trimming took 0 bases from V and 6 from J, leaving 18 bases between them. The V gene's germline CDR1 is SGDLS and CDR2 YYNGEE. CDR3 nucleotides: TGTGCCAGCAGCGTAGGACCACAGGGTGCAGTCGATGGCTACACCTTC. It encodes CASSVGPQGAVDGYTF.

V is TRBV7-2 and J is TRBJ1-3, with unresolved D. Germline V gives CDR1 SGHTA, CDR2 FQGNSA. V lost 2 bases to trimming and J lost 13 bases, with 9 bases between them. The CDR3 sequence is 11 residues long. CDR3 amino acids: CASSLTRAIYF. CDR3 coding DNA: TGTGCCAGCAGCTTAACGCGGGCTATATATTTT.

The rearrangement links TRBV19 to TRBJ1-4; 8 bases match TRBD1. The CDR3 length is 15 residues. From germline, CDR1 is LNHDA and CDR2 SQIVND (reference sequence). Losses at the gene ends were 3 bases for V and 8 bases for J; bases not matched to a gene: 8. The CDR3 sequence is CASSIGQGRREKLFF. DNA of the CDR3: TGTGCCAGTAGTATCGGACAGGGAAGACGGGAAAAACTGTTTTTT.

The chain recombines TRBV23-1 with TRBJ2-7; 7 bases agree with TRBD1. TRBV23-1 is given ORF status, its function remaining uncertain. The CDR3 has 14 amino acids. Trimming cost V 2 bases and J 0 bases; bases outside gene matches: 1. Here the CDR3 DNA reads TGCGCCAGCAGTCAAGACAGGGTCTCCTACGAGCAGTACTTC. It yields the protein CASSQDRVSYEQYF.

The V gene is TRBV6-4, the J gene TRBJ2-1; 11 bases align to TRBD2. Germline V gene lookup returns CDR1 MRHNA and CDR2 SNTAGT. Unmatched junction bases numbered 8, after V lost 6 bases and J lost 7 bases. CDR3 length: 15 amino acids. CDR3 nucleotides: TGTGCCAGCAGCCCGACTAGCGGGGTCCCGAATGAGCAGTTCTTC. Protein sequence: CASSPTSGVPNEQFF.

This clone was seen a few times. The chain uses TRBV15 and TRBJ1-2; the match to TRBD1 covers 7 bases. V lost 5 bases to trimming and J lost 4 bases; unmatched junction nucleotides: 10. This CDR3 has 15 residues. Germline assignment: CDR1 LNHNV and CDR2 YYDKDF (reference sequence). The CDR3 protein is CATSPRGQPLYGYTF. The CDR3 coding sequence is TGTGCCACCAGCCCCCGGGGACAGCCACTCTATGGCTACACCTTC.

The chain's CDR3 is CASSLPGEINSPLHF. The DNA of the CDR3 is TGTGCCAGCAGTCTACCGGGGGAAATTAATTCACCCCTCCACTTT. The chain carries TRBV28 and TRBJ1-6, with D perhaps TRBD1 (5 bases). In germline, CDR1 is MDHEN, CDR2 SYDVKM. Between the trimmed V and J ends, which lost 5 bases and 6 bases, there was a span of 14 bases. This CDR3 region has 15 residues.

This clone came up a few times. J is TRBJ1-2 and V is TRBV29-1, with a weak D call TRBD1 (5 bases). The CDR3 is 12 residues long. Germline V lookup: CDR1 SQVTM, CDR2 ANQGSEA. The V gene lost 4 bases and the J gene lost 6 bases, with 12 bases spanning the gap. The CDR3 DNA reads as TGCAGCGTTGTCCAGGGTTCGAATGGCTACACCTTC. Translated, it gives CSVVQGSNGYTF.

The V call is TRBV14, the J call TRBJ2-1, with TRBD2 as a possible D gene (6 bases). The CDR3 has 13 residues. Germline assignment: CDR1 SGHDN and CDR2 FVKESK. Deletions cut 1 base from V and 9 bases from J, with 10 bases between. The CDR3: CASSQALASEQFF. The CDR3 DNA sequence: TGTGCCAGCAGCCAAGCGCTAGCGTCTGAGCAGTTCTTC.

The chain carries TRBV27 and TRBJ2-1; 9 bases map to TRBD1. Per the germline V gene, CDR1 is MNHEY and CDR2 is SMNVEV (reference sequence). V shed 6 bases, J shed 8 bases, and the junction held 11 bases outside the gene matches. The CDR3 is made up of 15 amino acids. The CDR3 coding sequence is TGTGCCAGCAGGTCCGGGACAGGGACTTTGGATGAGCAGTTCTTC. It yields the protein CASRSGTGTLDEQFF.

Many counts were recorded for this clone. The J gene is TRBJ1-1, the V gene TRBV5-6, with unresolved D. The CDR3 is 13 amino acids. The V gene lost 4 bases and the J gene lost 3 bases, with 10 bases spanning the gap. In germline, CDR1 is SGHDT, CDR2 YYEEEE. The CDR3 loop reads CASSPEGDTEAFF. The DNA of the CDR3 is TGTGCCAGCAGCCCCGAGGGCGACACTGAAGCTTTCTTT.

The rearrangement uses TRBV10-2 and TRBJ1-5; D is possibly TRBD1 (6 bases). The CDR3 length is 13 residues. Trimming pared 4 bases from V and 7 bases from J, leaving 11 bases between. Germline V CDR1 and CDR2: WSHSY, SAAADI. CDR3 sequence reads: CASSGTGNQPQHF. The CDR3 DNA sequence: TGCGCCAGCAGTGGTACAGGGAACCAGCCCCAGCATTTT.

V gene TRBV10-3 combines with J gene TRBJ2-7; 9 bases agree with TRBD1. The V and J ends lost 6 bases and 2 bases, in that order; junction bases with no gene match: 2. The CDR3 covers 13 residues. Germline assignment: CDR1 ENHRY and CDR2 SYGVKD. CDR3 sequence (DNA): TGTGCCATCAGGGACAGGGGAGCCTACGAGCAGTACTTC. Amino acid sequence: CAIRDRGAYEQYF.

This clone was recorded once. The CDR3 region is CASSQDLGGVAQPQHF. The CDR3 DNA follows: TGCGCCAGCAGCCAAGATCTGGGGGGGGTGGCTCAGCCCCAGCATTTT. The chain links TRBV4-3 to TRBJ1-5, with a tentative D call TRBD1 (5 bases). CDR1 and CDR2 (germline): LGHNA, YSLEER. V shed 0 bases and J shed 6 bases, with 15 bases lying between them. The CDR3 totals 16 residues.

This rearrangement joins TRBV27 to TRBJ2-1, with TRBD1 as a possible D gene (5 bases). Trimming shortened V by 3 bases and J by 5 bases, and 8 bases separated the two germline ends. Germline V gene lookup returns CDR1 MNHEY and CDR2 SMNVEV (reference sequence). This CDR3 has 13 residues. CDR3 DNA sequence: TGTGCCAGCAGTTTTCCAGGGCACAATGAGCAGTTCTTC. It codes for CASSFPGHNEQFF.

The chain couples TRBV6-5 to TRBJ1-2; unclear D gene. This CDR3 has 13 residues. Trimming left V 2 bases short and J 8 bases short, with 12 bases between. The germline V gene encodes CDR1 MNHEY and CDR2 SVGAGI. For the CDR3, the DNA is TGTGCCAGCAGTTACGATGTTAGAGCCGGCTACACCTTC. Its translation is CASSYDVRAGYTF.

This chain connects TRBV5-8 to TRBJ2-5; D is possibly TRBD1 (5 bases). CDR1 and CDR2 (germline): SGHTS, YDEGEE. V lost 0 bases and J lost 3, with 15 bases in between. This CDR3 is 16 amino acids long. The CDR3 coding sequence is TGTGCCAGCAGCTTGGTTGGTTATGACAGAGAAGAGACCCAGTACTTC. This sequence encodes CASSLVGYDREETQYF.

The CDR3 bases are TGTGCCAGCAGCCAAGGGACTAGCGGGGGGGCAGATACGCAGTATTTT. Its translation is CASSQGTSGGADTQYF. The chain links TRBV4-2 to TRBJ2-3; 15 bases are shared with TRBD2. CDR3 length: 16 amino acids. J lost 4 bases, V lost 1 base, and 0 bases had no gene match. Germline loops: CDR1 LGHNA, CDR2 YNFKEQ.

The CDR3 DNA reads TGTGCCAGCTCTGGGGGGGTAGCCAAAAACATTCAGTACTTC. Translated: CASSGGVAKNIQYF. The rearrangement uses TRBV6-1 and TRBJ2-4; 7 bases are a match to TRBD2. Germline CDR1 is MNHNS and CDR2 is SASEGT. The CDR3 contains 14 residues. Trimming cost V 8 bases and J 0 bases; bases outside gene matches: 4.